This TCR beta chain was recorded in a study of cytomegalovirus exposure and HLA in healthy donors. Study-wide points: Researchers reported from a later analysis that most CMV-associated TCR beta chains appeared HLA-restricted. Earlier analysis yielded a pattern in which most TCR beta V segments were productive about 90% or about 30% of the time.

Concerning this clone: Its antigen is currently unknown.

PCR involved 60 Vbeta and 13 Jbeta primers. Assay used: immunoSEQ multiplex PCR; TCRdb lists only in-frame clones, some missing. The sample shows roughly 100,000 clones, nearly 80% of them seen only once. V was pared by 8 bases and J by 10 bases, with 5 bases of the junction left unmatched. Germline V gene sequence: CDR1 MDHEN, CDR2 SYDVKM. The CDR3 sequence is 12 residues long. The chain combines TRBV28 with TRBJ1-1; 12 bases line up with TRBD1. Material for sequencing was PBMCs. This TCR came from a man in his 60s in good health and CMV-seropositive. The CDR3 loop is CASLGQGARAFF. The CDR3 DNA reads TGTGCCAGCTTGGGACAGGGGGCGAGAGCTTTCTTT.